This T cell receptor (beta chain) is from a study of identical twins. Study-wide results and caveats: Out-of-frame beta chain sequences displayed weaker excess sharing between twins.

TCRdb passed the 5' RACE reads through MiXCR, listing each CDR3 protein once. Among 350,000 to 500,000 distinct CDR3 sequences listed, approximately 18% were seen once. CDR1 is MNHEY and CDR2 is SVGEGT in the germline V gene. The V gene end was trimmed by 2 bases and the J gene end by 9 bases; junction bases not matched to a gene: 9. CDR3 length: 15 amino acids. Concerning this clonotype: The target antigen is unknown.

Material for sequencing was naive T cells sorted from blood. The rearrangement links TRBV6-2 or TRBV6-3 to TRBJ2-2; 7 bases align to TRBD1. The clonotype originates from a man aged 50-60 years in good health. CDR3 region: CASSYVWDSARELFF. CDR3 DNA: TGTGCCAGCAGTTACGTTTGGGACAGTGCCCGGGAGCTGTTTTTT.